This T cell receptor (beta chain) was sequenced in a study of CXCR3-negative and CXCR3-positive naive CD8 T cells. Germline loops: CDR1 LGHDT, CDR2 YNNKEL (reference sequence). The CDR3 consists of 16 residues. UMI-labeled 5' RACE yielded the TRB cDNA libraries. TCRdb derives one entry per CDR3 protein from the 5' RACE reads, leaving out DNA. This table holds 100,000 to 150,000 distinct CDR3 sequences. The source material was naive CXCR3- CD8+ T cells from blood. The subset was: CD45RO-CCR7+CD27+CD95- naive CD8+ T cells lacking CXCR3 (TNR3-). This sequence joins TRBV3-1 and TRBJ1-6. The receptor was derived from a human donor in good health. Some clones in this sample may be carry-over from other donors' samples. The CDR3 here is CASSPRGSSYNSPLHF.